The 30 T cell receptor beta chains presented below share a single source sample, sequenced in a study of T cell clones after liver transplantation. Measured with immunoSEQ multiplex PCR; TCRdb has only the in-frame clones, and not every one. The sample has under 150,000 clones, about nine tenths seen once. This sample comprised CD4+ T cells from blood, obtained 12 months after liver transplant. These receptors were collected from a human patient who received a liver transplant. Certain T cells may be donor cells from the graft.

This sequence joins TRBV19 and TRBJ2-3, with D possibly called TRBD1 or TRBD2 (5 bases each). Trimming left V 3 bases short and J 6 bases short, with 10 bases between. CDR1 and CDR2 from the germline V gene are LNHDA and SQIVND (reference sequence). This CDR3 comprises 13 residues. The CDR3 reads CASSMRGIDTQYF. In nucleotides, the CDR3 is TGTGCCAGTAGTATGAGGGGAATCGATACGCAGTATTTT.

This chain joins TRBV19 and TRBJ2-5, with 7 bases matching TRBD1. This CDR3 comprises 16 residues. The germline V gene has CDR1 LNHDA and CDR2 SQIVND (reference sequence). Unmatched junction bases numbered 6, after V lost 2 bases and J lost 0 bases. CDR3 nucleotide sequence: TGTGCCAGTAGTATAAGGACAGGTGACTACCAAGAGACCCAGTACTTC. Protein sequence: CASSIRTGDYQETQYF.

The chain has TRBV7-6 and TRBJ2-7; 10 bases map to TRBD1. The CDR3 has 15 residues. Per germline, CDR1 SGHVS and CDR2 FNYEAQ. V was clipped by 5 bases and J by 1 base; unmatched bases: 5. In nucleotides, the CDR3 is TGTGCCAGCAGCCAGACAGGGGGCCTATCCTACGAGCAGTACTTC. Amino acids: CASSQTGGLSYEQYF.

V gene TRBV7-8 combines with J gene TRBJ1-1; D gene uncertain. Germline V gives CDR1 SGHVS, CDR2 FQNEAQ. Trimming took 1 base from V and 4 from J, leaving 16 bases between them. This CDR3 has 16 residues. CDR3 bases: TGTGCCAGCAGCTTAGAAGTTGTGGCTTGGGGCACTGAAGCTTTCTTT. Translation: CASSLEVVAWGTEAFF. Combining the CDR3 with reference TRBV7-8 and TRBJ1-1 gives the whole variable domain GAGVSQSPRYKVAKRGQDVALRCDPISGHVSLFWYQQALGQGPEFLTYFQNEAQLDKSGLPSDRFFAERPEGSVSTLKIQRTQQEDSAVYLCASSLEVVAWGTEAFFGQGTRLTVV.

The gene calls are TRBV5-1 and TRBJ1-5, with 8 bases fitting TRBD1. The V segment lost 1 base and the J segment 3 bases; nucleotides outside the gene matches: 3. CDR3 length equals 15 residues. Germline V gives CDR1 SGHRS, CDR2 YFSETQ. Written as DNA, the CDR3 is TGCGCCAGCAGCTTGACAGGGGGACCCAATCAGCCCCAGCATTTT. It is translated as CASSLTGGPNQPQHF.

The rearrangement links TRBV10-2 to TRBJ2-7; D possibly corresponds to TRBD1 (5 bases). The CDR3 sequence is 14 residues long. Trimming removed 5 bases at V and 3 bases at J, with 14 bases between. CDR1 WSHSY and CDR2 SAAADI come from the germline V gene. CDR3 in amino acids: CASSPPGNLYEQYF. CDR3 DNA sequence: TGCGCCAGCAGTCCTCCAGGGAACCTCTACGAGCAGTACTTC.

This chain joins TRBV5-4 and TRBJ2-7; weak D call: TRBD2 (5 bases). CDR3 length: 14 amino acids. The V and J ends lost 1 base and 0 bases respectively, with 8 bases between them. The germline CDR1 and CDR2 sequences are SGHNT and YYREEE (reference sequence). The CDR3 DNA follows: TGTGCCAGCAGCTTGAACAGCGGCTCCTACGAGCAGTACTTC. It codes for CASSLNSGSYEQYF.

This clone was observed once. The V and J genes are TRBV7-2 and TRBJ1-2; D is perhaps TRBD1 (5 bases). Per the germline V gene, CDR1 is SGHTA and CDR2 is FQGNSA. CDR3 size: 13 residues. V shed 5 bases and J shed 6 bases, with 13 bases lying between them. The CDR3 loop reads CASSLTELNGYTF. The CDR3 DNA sequence: TGTGCCAGCAGCCTGACAGAACTGAATGGCTACACCTTC.

The genes are TRBV6-1 and TRBJ1-2, with D hard to call. Germline CDR1 MNHNS, CDR2 SASEGT. V shed 7 bases and J shed 4 bases, with 19 bases lying between them. The CDR3 loop spans 15 amino acids. CDR3 coding DNA: TGTGCCAGCACTGCTTCGGCAGGCTTTGGCTATGGCTACACCTTC. Protein: CASTASAGFGYGYTF.

The table lists this clone with a count of one. The chain has TRBV5-4 and TRBJ2-3, with 12 bases identical to TRBD2. CDR3 length equals 16 residues. Losses at the gene ends were 5 bases for V and 5 bases for J; bases not matched to a gene: 9. Germline V CDR1 and CDR2: SGHNT, YYREEE (reference sequence). This chain's CDR3 is CASSQRLAGVVDTQYF. The CDR3, as DNA: TGTGCCAGCAGTCAAAGACTAGCGGGAGTAGTAGATACGCAGTATTTT.

This clone was detected only once. This sequence joins TRBV4-1 and TRBJ2-3, with 11 bases aligning to TRBD2. The V segment lost 2 bases and the J segment 1 base; nucleotides outside the gene matches: 2. Germline V CDR1 and CDR2: MGHRA, YSYEKL. The CDR3 spans 16 residues. The CDR3, as DNA: TGCGCCAGCAGCCAAAATAGCGGGAGGGGCACAGATACGCAGTATTTT. Translated: CASSQNSGRGTDTQYF.

V is TRBV5-1 and J is TRBJ2-7; TRBD1 matches at 8 bases. Germline values: CDR1 SGHRS, CDR2 YFSETQ. The J segment lost 2 bases and the V segment lost 1 base, leaving 5 bases of the junction unmatched. The CDR3 extends over 15 amino acids. Here the CDR3 DNA reads TGCGCCAGCAGCTTGCAGGGGGCTACAACCTACGAGCAGTACTTC. It yields the protein CASSLQGATTYEQYF.

The chain recombines TRBV5-1 with TRBJ2-2, with 8 bases identical to TRBD2. This CDR3 has 15 amino acids. The germline CDR1 and CDR2 sequences are SGHRS and YFSETQ. V lost 1 base, J lost 5 bases, and 4 bases stayed unmatched. CDR3 nucleotide sequence: TGCGCCAGCAGCTTGACGGTAGCGGGAACCGGGGAGCTGTTTTTT. This gives the protein CASSLTVAGTGELFF.

The chain has TRBV27 and TRBJ1-2, with 10 bases matching TRBD1. This CDR3 is 15 amino acids long. The germline gives CDR1 MNHEY, CDR2 SMNVEV (reference sequence). J lost 4 bases, V lost 5 bases, and 7 bases had no gene match. The CDR3 loop is CASSKTGGAGYGYTF. DNA for the CDR3: TGTGCCAGCAGTAAGACAGGGGGCGCCGGCTATGGCTACACCTTC.

The V and J genes are TRBV18 and TRBJ1-5; the D gene is possibly TRBD1 (6 bases). The germline CDR1 and CDR2 sequences are KGHSH and LQKENI. V dropped 3 bases and J dropped 1 base, with 19 bases sitting between them. CDR3 size: 18 residues. CDR3 in amino acids: CASSPKRSGDSSNQPQHF. The CDR3 nucleotides are TGTGCCAGCTCACCGAAACGTTCAGGGGACTCAAGCAATCAGCCCCAGCATTTT.

The rearrangement links TRBV5-4 to TRBJ2-3, with 7 bases identical to TRBD2. The germline V gene has CDR1 SGHNT and CDR2 YYREEE (reference sequence). V dropped 1 base and J dropped 5; count of bases not matched to a gene: 4. The CDR3 is 14 amino acids. CDR3 residues: CASSLPEREDTQYF. The CDR3 region has the DNA TGTGCCAGCAGCTTGCCCGAGCGGGAAGATACGCAGTATTTT. Filled out from reference TRBV5-4 and TRBJ2-3, the complete variable domain reads ETGVTQSPTHLIKTRGQQVTLRCSSQSGHNTVSWYQQALGQGPQFIFQYYREEENGRGNFPPRFSGLQFPNYSSELNVNALELDDSALYLCASSLPEREDTQYFGPGTRLTVL.

The gene calls are TRBV2 and TRBJ2-7, with 7 bases matching TRBD2. CDR1 and CDR2 from the germline V gene are SNHLY and FYNNEI. The CDR3 consists of 15 residues. Losses at the gene ends were 4 bases for V and 1 base for J; bases not matched to a gene: 7. The CDR3 DNA reads as TGTGCCAGCAGTGGGAGGTCTAGCGGATCCTACGAGCAGTACTTC. Its protein is CASSGRSSGSYEQYF.

This clone was counted a single time. The V gene is TRBV30, the J gene TRBJ2-5; D gene ambiguous. Germline CDR1 GTSNPN, CDR2 SVGIG (reference sequence). Trimming cost V 2 bases and J 5 bases, with 15 bases left between them. This CDR3 has 14 residues. The CDR3 DNA sequence: TGTGCCTGGAGTCTCCTCGACGTAAAGGAGACCCAGTACTTC. Amino acid sequence: CAWSLLDVKETQYF. Variable domain in full (rest from reference TRBV30 and TRBJ2-5): SQTIHQWPATLVQPVGSPLSLECTVEGTSNPNLYWYRQAAGRGLQLLFYSVGIGQISSEVPQNLSASRPQDRQFILSSKKLLLSDSGFYLCAWSLLDVKETQYFGPGTRLLVL.

This chain joins TRBV5-1 and TRBJ2-2; 7 bases align to TRBD1. Germline CDR1 SGHRS, CDR2 YFSETQ. The J segment lost 3 bases and the V segment lost 7 bases, leaving 6 bases of the junction unmatched. The CDR3 contains 14 residues. In DNA form, the CDR3 reads TGCGCCAGCCGTGACAGGGATTACACCGGGGAGCTGTTTTTT. Protein sequence: CASRDRDYTGELFF.

This rearrangement joins TRBV5-1 to TRBJ2-3; possible D gene TRBD2, 6 bases. There are 13 residues in the CDR3. Trimming shortened V by 7 bases and J by 3 bases, and 12 bases separated the two germline ends. Germline values: CDR1 SGHRS, CDR2 YFSETQ. The CDR3 sequence: CASLEGGTDTQYF. CDR3 in DNA: TGCGCCAGCTTGGAGGGCGGGACAGATACGCAGTATTTT.

The CDR3 spells CASSRLDRGDTEAFF. As DNA, the CDR3 is TGTGCCAGCAGCCGATTAGACAGGGGGGACACTGAAGCTTTCTTT. J is TRBJ1-1 and V is TRBV14, with 9 bases identical to TRBD1. The CDR3 contains 15 residues. After removal of 4 bases from V and 3 bases from J, the junction contained 6 bases not matched to a gene. The germline V gene has CDR1 SGHDN and CDR2 FVKESK.

V gene TRBV29-1 combines with J gene TRBJ2-5, with D tentatively TRBD2 (6 bases). The CDR3 has 13 residues. Per the germline V gene, CDR1 is SQVTM and CDR2 is ANQGSEA. The germline V and J ends were trimmed by 5 bases and 2 bases, with 12 bases remaining between them. CDR3 coding DNA: TGCAGCGTTCAGGACTACCCACAAGAGACCCAGTACTTC. It specifies CSVQDYPQETQYF. Variable domain in full (rest from reference TRBV29-1 and TRBJ2-5): SAVISQKPSRDICQRGTSLTIQCQVDSQVTMMFWYRQQPGQSLTLIATANQGSEATYESGFVIDKFPISRPNLTFSTLTVSNMSPEDSSIYLCSVQDYPQETQYFGPGTRLLVL.

This clone was found a few times. This CDR3 reads CASSDWAGGYNEQFF. Here the CDR3 DNA reads TGTGCCAGCAGTGACTGGGCAGGGGGTTACAATGAGCAGTTCTTC. The V gene is TRBV2, the J gene TRBJ2-1, with TRBD1 identical over 7 bases. This CDR3 has 15 amino acids. Trimming took 3 bases from V and 4 from J; bases not matched to a gene: 6. CDR1 is SNHLY, CDR2 FYNNEI, per germline.

The chain carries TRBV4-2 and TRBJ2-1, with D perhaps matching TRBD2 (6 bases). V was clipped by 0 bases and J by 0 bases, with 12 bases between them. CDR3 length: 17 amino acids. CDR1 and CDR2 from the germline V gene are LGHNA and YNFKEQ. The CDR3 loop is CASSQEGGGSSYNEQFF. The CDR3 coding sequence is TGTGCCAGCAGCCAAGAAGGTGGAGGGAGCTCCTACAATGAGCAGTTCTTC.

The genes are TRBV2 and TRBJ2-7, with TRBD1 matching 7 bases. V lost 6 bases, J lost 3 bases, and 5 bases stayed unmatched. The V gene's germline CDR1 is SNHLY and CDR2 FYNNEI. This CDR3 is 13 amino acids long. The CDR3 DNA is TGTGCCAGCAGCAGGGGACAGCTCTACGAGCAGTACTTC. Translating it yields CASSRGQLYEQYF.

The chain combines TRBV21-1 with TRBJ2-1. TRBV21-1 is deemed a pseudogene. The CDR3 extends over 14 amino acids. In nucleotides, the CDR3 is TGTGCCAGCAGCAAAGTTCCCCCTAGGGATGAGCAGTTCTTC. This encodes CASSKVPPRDEQFF.

The table lists this clone with a count of one. The V gene is TRBV4-1, the J gene TRBJ1-2, with D possibly matching TRBD1 (5 bases). Trimming pared 1 base from V and 0 bases from J, leaving 15 bases between. Per the germline V gene, CDR1 is MGHRA and CDR2 is YSYEKL. This CDR3 region has 17 residues. The CDR3 DNA follows: TGCGCCAGCAGCCAAGTACTAGGGGCCATAGCTAACTATGGCTACACCTTC. As protein: CASSQVLGAIANYGYTF.

The chain is built from TRBV11-3 and TRBJ1-2; no clear D gene. Trimming stripped 2 bases from V and 5 bases from J, with 12 bases between. This CDR3 region has 14 residues. Germline CDR1 SGHNT, CDR2 YENEEA. The CDR3 sequence: CASSLSGRLYGYTF. The CDR3 region has the DNA TGTGCCAGCAGCTTAAGTGGGCGATTGTATGGCTACACCTTC.

The chain links TRBV6-1 to TRBJ2-5; perhaps TRBD2 as D (5 bases). The germline gives CDR1 MNHNS, CDR2 SASEGT. The CDR3 runs to 16 residues. Trimming removed 3 bases at V and 0 bases at J, with 14 bases between. CDR3 amino acids: CASSDILAPYQETQYF. Here the CDR3 DNA reads TGTGCCAGCAGTGACATCCTAGCACCTTACCAAGAGACCCAGTACTTC.

The J gene is TRBJ1-2, the V gene TRBV2, with D maybe TRBD1 (6 bases). The germline CDR1 and CDR2 sequences are SNHLY and FYNNEI. This CDR3 is 14 amino acids long. Trimming cost V 6 bases and J 4 bases, with 15 bases left between them. The CDR3 is CASRKEQGTYGYTF. The CDR3 nucleotides are TGTGCCAGCAGAAAGGAACAGGGTACCTATGGCTACACCTTC.